This section outlines one TCR beta chain sequence together with its context. The same CDR3 also results from other DNA sequences found in this sample. The data were produced by immunoSEQ multiplex PCR, yet TCRdb's version contains in-frame clones alone and is incomplete. Of several thousand clones listed, around three quarters are singletons. After removal of 1 base from V and 2 bases from J, the junction contained 4 bases not matched to a gene. The germline gives CDR1 SGHVS, CDR2 FQNEAQ. CDR3 length: 16 residues. The data were taken from a study of sequential checkpoint blockade in melanoma. Whole-study context: Maintenance nivolumab came after either treatment sequence.

Treatment described: randomized to nivolumab then ipilimumab (arm A) or the reverse (arm B). None of the patients previously received DNA-damaging chemotherapy. Live CD3+CD8+ CD19− CD56− cells were sorted from PBMCs. The clonotype comes from a human donor with melanoma. This sample comprised CD8+ T cells sorted from blood (inferred from file names), obtained from a patient given nivolumab and ipilimumab in sequence. V gene TRBV7-8 combines with J gene TRBJ2-7, with 11 bases identical to TRBD2. The CDR3 sequence is CASSLVSGRDPYEQYF. The CDR3 DNA follows: TGTGCCAGCAGCTTAGTTAGCGGGAGGGATCCCTACGAGCAGTACTTC.